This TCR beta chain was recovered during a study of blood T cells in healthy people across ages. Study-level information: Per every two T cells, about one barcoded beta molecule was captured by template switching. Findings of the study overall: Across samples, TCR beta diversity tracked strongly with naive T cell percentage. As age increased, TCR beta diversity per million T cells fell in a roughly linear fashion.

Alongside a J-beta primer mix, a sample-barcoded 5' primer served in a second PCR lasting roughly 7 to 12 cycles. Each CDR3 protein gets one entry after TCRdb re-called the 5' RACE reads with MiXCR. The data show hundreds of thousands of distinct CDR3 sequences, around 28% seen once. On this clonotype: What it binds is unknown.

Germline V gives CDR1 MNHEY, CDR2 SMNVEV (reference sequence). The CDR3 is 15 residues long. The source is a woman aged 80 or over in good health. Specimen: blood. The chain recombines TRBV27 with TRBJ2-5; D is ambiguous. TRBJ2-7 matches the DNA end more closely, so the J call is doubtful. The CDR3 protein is CASSLSFRADYEQYF. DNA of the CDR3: TGTGCCAGCAGTTTATCCTTCCGGGCTGACTACGAGCAGTACTTC.